The following is a TCR beta chain sequence with its context. This clonotype was observed a handful of times. The antigen it recognizes is unknown. The input lacks base qualities; no much larger clone sits a single base away. At the junction V is shortened by 3 bases and J by 4 bases; bases outside the gene matches: 9. Inclusive of the bounding cysteine and phenylalanine, the CDR3 is 16 residues long. Just the 48-base CDR3 DNA is kept, in frame starting at base 1. The CDR1 and CDR2 encoded by the germline V gene are MDHEN and SYDVKM. Receptor amplification or capture employed 5' RACE. TCRdb names Illumina HiSeq 2000 as the instrument used. A universal primer binding site was introduced by template switching, and a unique molecular identifier was present in the final cDNA, enabling accurate counting of TCR cDNA molecules. First-strand cDNA for TCR alpha and beta chains was synthesized from specific primers in the conserved constant-segment region. To control for contamination, every cDNA library was double barcoded, receiving both a SMART-Mk sample barcode and Illumina barcodes. TruSeq adapter sequences and Illumina sample barcodes were added in two successive PCR steps. The TCR alpha and beta cDNA libraries were sequenced on the Illumina HiSeq platform using custom primers. Per the authors' processing: MiGEC was used to process raw reads and extract unique molecular identifiers, and MiXCR was used to find CDR3 positions. For each individual, recombination models were inferred using an EM algorithm with the repgenHMM and IGoR tools. Shared clonotypes were analyzed with the tcR package in R, and sharing was normalized by the product of cloneset sizes. To study raw recombination without the effects of thymic and clonal selection, out-of-frame nonproductive sequences were analyzed. TCRdb cleaned the public reads at Q25 with fastp, built clones with MiXCR and kept in-frame beta chains. Each CDR3 protein appears once, grouped with its most common genes and DNA. TCRdb's processing, not the authors' own work, is the source of the V and J calls. Here the sample has 500,000 to 650,000 distinct CDR3 sequences; 7.1% occur a single time. In total, the top ten clones hold 1.6% of the sample.

Only healthy Caucasian donors were included. The twin cohort consisted of three pairs of female monozygotic twins, all aged roughly 18 to 29 years. Peripheral blood mononuclear cells were used as the source from which RNA for TCR libraries was isolated. The data are from a study of identical twins (dated by TCRdb to 2016 to 2017). About the investigation overall: TCR alpha and beta repertoires from monozygotic twins, unrelated adults of various ages and cord blood were deep-sequenced to test whether fetal clonotypes persist. To rule out contamination, the twin experiments were replicated at different times with different library preparation protocols. The full study reports these points: Conclusions relied on cross-sectional statistical analysis, since the same donors could not be followed over many years. In monozygotic twins, recombination models systematically underestimated out-of-frame TCR alpha sharing, but the models matched the sharing seen between unrelated individuals. Invariant T cells such as MAIT and iNKT could partly confound zero-insertion analyses, although diverse VJ usage argued against such confounding for most clonotypes. Compared with coincidental sharing between unrelated individuals, an excess of low generation-probability sequences was observed among out-of-frame TCR alpha sequences shared between twins. Excess twin sharing in beta out-of-frame sequences was weaker because fewer shared sequences lowered the signal-to-noise ratio. Fewer insertions were carried by abundant cord blood beta clonotypes, a similar but weaker trend appeared in young adult naive repertoires, and no such trend appeared in memory repertoires.

This sample also belongs to another study, concerning yellow fever vaccine responses in identical twins. As the second publication notes: According to the authors, in identical twins the way T cells responded to vaccination appeared partly convergent and partly personalized. The study precisely tracked vaccine-responding T cell clones in identical twins.

The chain joins TRBV28 to TRBJ2-3, and 8 bases in between align with TRBD1. The TCR comes from a woman aged 18-29 years in good health. The sequencing input was PBMCs. CDR3 region: CASSLRQGARADTQYF. In nucleotide form, the sequence is TGTGCCAGCAGTTTGCGGCAGGGGGCGAGGGCAGATACGCAGTATTTT.